The clone carrying this T cell receptor beta chain has only a few counts. Its cognate antigen is unknown. PCR primers comprised 60 Vbeta and 13 Jbeta primers. Assay: immunoSEQ multiplex PCR; the TCRdb copy retains only in-frame clones and omits some. Here the sample spans more than 110,000 clones, 70% to 80% being singletons. From germline, CDR1 is MRHNA and CDR2 SNTAGT. V lost 2 bases and J lost 8, with 10 bases in between. This CDR3 has 13 amino acids. The data are from a study of cytomegalovirus exposure and HLA in healthy donors. Notes on the study in general: In a later analysis, CMV-associated beta chains were mostly HLA-associated, it appeared.

Input material: PBMCs. J is TRBJ2-1 and V is TRBV6-4; D ambiguous. The TCR was taken from a woman in her fifties or sixties in good health and CMV-seronegative. In DNA form, the CDR3 reads TGTGCCAGCAGTGACGACAACTCCCATGAGCAGTTCTTC. This translates into CASSDDNSHEQFF.